This TCR beta chain was found in a study of beta chain features in type 1 diabetes. Findings of the study overall: A pattern of fewer insertions and more deletions at VDJ junctions was seen in type 1 diabetes patients.

On this clone: The antigen is not known.

Sequenced material consisted of expressed TCRB transcripts (all of the isolated RNA was reverse transcribed). Assay used: immunoSEQ multiplex PCR; TCRdb lists only in-frame clones, some missing. Here the sample spans thousands of clones, approximately 78% being singletons. Unmatched junction bases numbered 1, after V lost 0 bases and J lost 4 bases. Germline-derived CDR1 and CDR2 are SGDLS and YYNGEE. The CDR3 loop spans 15 amino acids. The receptor comes from a woman aged 18-35 years in good health. Sequencing input: Tregs from blood. V is TRBV9 and J is TRBJ2-2, with 9 bases aligning to TRBD1. CDR3 sequence: CASSVGTGVTGELFF. Written as DNA, the CDR3 is TGTGCCAGCAGCGTAGGGACAGGGGTCACCGGGGAGCTGTTTTTT. The full variable domain, in which reference TRBV9 and TRBJ2-2 provide the parts outside the CDR3, is DSGVTQTPKHLITATGQRVTLRCSPRSGDLSVYWYQQSLDQGLQFLIQYYNGEERAKGNILERFSAQQFPDLHSELNLSSLELGDSALYFCASSVGTGVTGELFFGEGSRLTVL.